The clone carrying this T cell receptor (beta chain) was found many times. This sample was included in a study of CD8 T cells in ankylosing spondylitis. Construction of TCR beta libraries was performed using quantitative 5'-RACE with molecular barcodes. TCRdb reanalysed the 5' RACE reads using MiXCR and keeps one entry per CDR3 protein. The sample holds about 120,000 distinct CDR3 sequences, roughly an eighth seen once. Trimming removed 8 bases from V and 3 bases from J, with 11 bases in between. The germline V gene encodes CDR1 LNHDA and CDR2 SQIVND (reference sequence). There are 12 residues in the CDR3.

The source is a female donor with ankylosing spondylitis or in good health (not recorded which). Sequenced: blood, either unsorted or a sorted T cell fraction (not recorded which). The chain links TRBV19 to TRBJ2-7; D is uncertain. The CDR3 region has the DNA TGTGCCAGTCAAGGTAGCAGCTACGAGCAGTACTTC. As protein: CASQGSSYEQYF.